The rows below give T cell receptor beta chains drawn from one sample of a study of shared clonotypes between healthy human individuals. Assay used: immunoSEQ multiplex PCR; TCRdb lists only in-frame clones, some missing. The data show more than 2 million clones, around 93% seen once. Sequenced: naive CD8+ T cells from PBMCs. Every receptor here comes from a young man in good health. Some clones in this sample may be carry-over from other donors' samples. The CDR3 runs from the conserved cysteine through the conserved F or W. Fields, in order: D gene, J gene, clone size, V gene, CDR3 protein, CDR3 DNA. A D gene is named only where the DNA matches it firmly. For some rows the clone size is stated as once, few or many, or as a class when expanded; others skip it.

>.|TRBJ1-2|.|TRBV27
CASSSAATNYGYTF
TGTGCCAGCAGTAGCGCAGCAACTAACTATGGCTACACCTTC
>.|TRBJ1-4|.|TRBV6-5
CASSLRGGEKLFF
TGTGCCAGCAGTTTGCGGGGCGGTGAAAAACTGTTTTTT
>.|TRBJ1-5|.|TRBV7-3
CASSLGPRGSNQPQHF
TGTGCCAGCAGCTTAGGCCCCAGGGGAAGCAATCAGCCCCAGCATTTT
>TRBD2|TRBJ2-1|.|TRBV4-1
CASSQVGGRVLDEQFF
TGCGCCAGCAGCCAAGTAGGCGGGAGGGTCTTAGATGAGCAGTTCTTC
>.|TRBJ1-5|few|TRBV20-1
CSSGQPQHF
TGCAGTTCTGGTCAGCCCCAGCATTTT
>.|TRBJ1-4|.|TRBV4-3
CASSQDGVSGEANEKLFF
TGCGCCAGCAGCCAAGATGGGGTTTCGGGGGAGGCTAATGAAAAACTGTTTTTT
>.|TRBJ2-1|.|TRBV7-9
CASSFPPPDYNEQFF
TGTGCCAGCAGCTTCCCTCCCCCGGACTACAATGAGCAGTTCTTC
>TRBD1|TRBJ2-1|.|TRBV2
CASTQDRGFLNEQFF
TGTGCCAGCACCCAGGACAGGGGGTTCCTCAATGAGCAGTTCTTC
>.|TRBJ1-2|few|TRBV19
CASSNSGGLVGYTF
TGTGCCAGTAGTAATTCGGGAGGCCTTGTTGGCTACACCTTC
>.|TRBJ2-7|.|TRBV11-2
CASSLVVGTYEQYF
TGTGCCAGCAGCTTAGTGGTGGGAACCTACGAGCAGTACTTC
>TRBD1|TRBJ1-4|.|TRBV19
CASSPSPGTGDEKLFF
TGTGCCAGTAGTCCGAGTCCCGGGACAGGGGACGAAAAACTGTTTTTT
>.|TRBJ1-1|.|TRBV9
CASSVGQAVTEAFF
TGTGCCAGCAGCGTAGGACAGGCCGTTACTGAAGCTTTCTTT
>.|TRBJ1-2|once|TRBV19
CASSIADLESVPGYTF
TGTGCCAGTAGTATAGCCGACCTGGAGTCCGTCCCTGGCTACACCTTC
>.|TRBJ1-2|once|TRBV4-1
CASFRAGDGYTF
TGCGCCAGCTTTCGGGCAGGGGATGGCTACACCTTC
>.|TRBJ2-1|.|TRBV9
CASSVREGPPYNEQFF
TGTGCCAGCAGCGTCCGGGAAGGGCCTCCCTACAATGAGCAGTTCTTC
>.|TRBJ1-5|.|TRBV27
CASSDYSNQPQHF
TGTGCCAGCAGCGACTATAGCAATCAGCCCCAGCATTTT
>TRBD1|TRBJ2-5|once|TRBV9
CASSVGMGDRRETQYF
TGTGCCAGCAGCGTAGGAATGGGGGACAGGCGGGAGACCCAGTACTTC
>.|TRBJ2-3|.|TRBV7-3
CASSSDYGVTDTQYF
TGTGCCAGCAGCTCGGATTACGGGGTCACAGATACGCAGTATTTT
>TRBD1|TRBJ2-3|.|TRBV29-1
CSVEDFHPDRETDTQYF
TGCAGCGTTGAAGATTTTCACCCGGACAGGGAGACAGATACGCAGTATTTT
>.|TRBJ1-5|.|TRBV27
CASSLVVGSNQPQHF
TGTGCCAGCAGTTTAGTTGTAGGGAGCAATCAGCCCCAGCATTTT
>.|TRBJ2-4|.|TRBV27
CASTTTAPPAKNIQYF
TGTGCCAGCACCACAACCGCCCCCCCAGCCAAAAACATTCAGTACTTC
>.|TRBJ1-2|.|TRBV27
CASSIMTGDYGYTF
TGTGCCAGCAGTATCATGACAGGAGACTATGGCTACACCTTC
>.|TRBJ2-2|.|TRBV21-1
CASSPLLAGGAGELFF
TGTGCCAGCAGCCCATTGCTAGCGGGAGGGGCCGGGGAGCTGTTTTTT
>TRBD1|TRBJ2-7|.|TRBV27
CASTPGPGQNFYPYEQYF
TGTGCCAGCACACCCGGCCCGGGACAGAATTTCTATCCCTACGAGCAGTACTTC
>.|TRBJ2-7|.|TRBV7-9
CASVPMNEQYF
TGTGCCAGCGTGCCCATGAACGAGCAGTACTTC
>.|TRBJ2-7|.|TRBV6-5
CASSYSAYEQYF
TGTGCCAGCAGTTACTCCGCCTACGAGCAGTACTTC
>.|TRBJ1-5|.|TRBV7-9
CASSFGQNQPQHF
TGTGCCAGCAGCTTCGGGCAGAATCAGCCCCAGCATTTT
>TRBD1|TRBJ1-5|.|TRBV29-1
CSARTPGQGRWNQPQHF
TGCAGCGCCAGAACGCCGGGACAGGGGCGGTGGAATCAGCCCCAGCATTTT
>.|TRBJ1-1|once|TRBV16
CASSQTAPAGEAFF
TGTGCCAGCAGCCAAACCGCGCCCGCGGGTGAAGCTTTCTTT
>TRBD1|TRBJ1-1|.|TRBV19
CASTVSQGPATEAFF
TGTGCCAGTACCGTGTCACAGGGGCCTGCAACTGAAGCTTTCTTT
>.|TRBJ1-1|.|TRBV7-3
CASSLLRKLSTEAFF
TGTGCCAGCAGTTTACTGCGGAAGTTGAGCACTGAAGCTTTCTTT
>.|TRBJ1-1|.|TRBV19
CASRSSEDQPPAEAFF
TGTGCCAGTAGAAGTAGCGAGGATCAACCCCCCGCTGAAGCTTTCTTT
>.|TRBJ1-1|.|TRBV28
CASRSRDGVNTEAFF
TGTGCCAGCAGATCAAGGGACGGAGTGAACACTGAAGCTTTCTTT
>.|TRBJ2-7|.|TRBV7-9
CASRGGSYEQYF
TGTGCCAGCAGAGGTGGCTCCTACGAGCAGTACTTC
>.|TRBJ2-1|.|TRBV29-1
CSVDGGRQGVWYNEQFF
TGCAGCGTTGACGGGGGAAGGCAGGGGGTTTGGTACAATGAGCAGTTCTTC
>TRBD2|TRBJ2-1|.|TRBV4-1
CASSAEASGRVNEQFF
TGCGCCAGCAGCGCAGAGGCCAGCGGGAGGGTGAATGAGCAGTTCTTC
>.|TRBJ1-1|.|TRBV5-5
CASSPLGDMTGETEAFF
TGTGCCAGCAGCCCCCTGGGGGATATGACGGGAGAGACTGAAGCTTTCTTT
>.|TRBJ2-1|.|TRBV6-1
CASSAITGHNEQFF
TGTGCCAGCAGTGCAATTACAGGCCACAATGAGCAGTTCTTC
>TRBD1|TRBJ1-1|.|TRBV29-1
CSVAQLGQLNTEAFF
TGCAGCGTCGCCCAACTGGGACAGCTGAACACTGAAGCTTTCTTT
>TRBD1|TRBJ1-6|.|TRBV7-2
CASSTGQGYNSPLHF
TGTGCCAGCAGCACCGGACAGGGCTATAATTCACCCCTCCACTTT
>.|TRBJ2-2|.|TRBV4-1
CASSQANAALSGELFF
TGCGCCAGCAGCCAAGCAAATGCGGCCTTGTCCGGGGAGCTGTTTTTT
>TRBD1|TRBJ2-5|.|TRBV5-1
CASSLGTGTGVVQETQYF
TGCGCCAGCAGCTTGGGTACCGGGACAGGTGTTGTCCAAGAGACCCAGTACTTC
>.|TRBJ2-1|.|TRBV28
CASSHRFNNEQFF
TGTGCCAGCAGTCACCGGTTCAACAATGAGCAGTTCTTC